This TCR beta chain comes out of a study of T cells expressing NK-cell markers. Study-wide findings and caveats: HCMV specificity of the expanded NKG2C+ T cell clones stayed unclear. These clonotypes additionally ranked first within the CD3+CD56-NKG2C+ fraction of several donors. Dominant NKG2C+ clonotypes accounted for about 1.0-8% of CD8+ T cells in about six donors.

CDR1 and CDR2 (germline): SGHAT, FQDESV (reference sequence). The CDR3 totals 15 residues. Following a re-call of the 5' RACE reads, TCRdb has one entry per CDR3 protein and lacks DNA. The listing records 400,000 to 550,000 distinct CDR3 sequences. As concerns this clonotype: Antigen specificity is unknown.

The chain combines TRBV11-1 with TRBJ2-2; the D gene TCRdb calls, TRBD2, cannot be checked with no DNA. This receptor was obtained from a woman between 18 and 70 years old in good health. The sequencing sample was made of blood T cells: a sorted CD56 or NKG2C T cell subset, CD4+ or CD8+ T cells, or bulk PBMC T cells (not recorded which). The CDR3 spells CASSLDGRNTGELFF.